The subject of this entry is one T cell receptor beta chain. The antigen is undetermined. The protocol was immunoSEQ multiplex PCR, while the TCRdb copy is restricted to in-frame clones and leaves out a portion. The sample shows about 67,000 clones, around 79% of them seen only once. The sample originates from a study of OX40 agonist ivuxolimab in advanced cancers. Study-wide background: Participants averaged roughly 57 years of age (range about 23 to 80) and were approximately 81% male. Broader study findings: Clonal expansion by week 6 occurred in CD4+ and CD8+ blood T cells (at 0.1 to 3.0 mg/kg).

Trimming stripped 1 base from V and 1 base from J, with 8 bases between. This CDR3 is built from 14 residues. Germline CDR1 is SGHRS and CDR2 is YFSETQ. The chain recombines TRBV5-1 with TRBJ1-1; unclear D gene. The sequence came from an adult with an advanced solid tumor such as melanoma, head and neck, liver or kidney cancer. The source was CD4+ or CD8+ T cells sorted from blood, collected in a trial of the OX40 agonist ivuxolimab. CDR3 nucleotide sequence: TGCGCCAGCAGCTTGTCCCAAACGAACACTGAAGCTTTCTTT. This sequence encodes CASSLSQTNTEAFF.